This T cell receptor beta chain was sequenced for a study of T cells in Graves' hyperthyroidism and ophthalmopathy. Overall study findings and caveats: Ophthalmopathy stood apart from stable hyperthyroidism in a 13 V-J model.

Germline V lookup: CDR1 SEHNR, CDR2 FQNEAQ (reference sequence). The CDR3 loop spans 17 amino acids. Losses at the gene ends were 1 base for V and 7 bases for J; bases not matched to a gene: 11. Amplification targeted TCR beta CDR3 regions from RNA transcripts. First-round RT-PCR targeting the TCR CDR3 was performed with the HTBI primer set. TCRdb called the multiplex PCR reads again in MiXCR, with one record for every CDR3 protein. Of approximately 430,000 distinct CDR3 sequences listed, approximately 14% were seen once; the top ten hold roughly 7.7%. This clonotype appeared a few times. Its antigen is currently unknown.

The chain has TRBV7-9 and TRBJ1-5; 9 bases are a match to TRBD1. What was sequenced was blood. This sequence originates from a woman under 30 with Graves' hyperthyroidism. The CDR3 sequence is CASSLEYGTGLAQPQHF. The CDR3 DNA is TGTGCCAGCAGCTTAGAATATGGGACAGGGTTAGCCCAGCCCCAGCATTTT. The full variable domain, in which reference TRBV7-9 and TRBJ1-5 provide the parts outside the CDR3, is DTGVSQNPRHKITKRGQNVTFRCDPISEHNRLYWYRQTLGQGPEFLTYFQNEAQLEKSRLLSDRFSAERPKGSFSTLEIQRTEQGDSAMYLCASSLEYGTGLAQPQHFGDGTRLSIL.